This TCR beta chain was identified in a study of blood T cell repertoires in COVID-19. Across the study: Some COVID-19 samples were acute and others convalescent; all came from the United States, Italy and Spain. From T cells, B-cell-depleted T cells, or PBMCs came the material, which was cDNA or gDNA.

Libraries were prepared by immunoSEQ multiplex PCR; TCRdb keeps only in-frame clonotypes and omits some of them. Of approximately 150,000 clones detected, 80% to 85% appear once; the ten largest clones hold around 5.1%. Participant-given clinical history determined each cohort assignment. V shed 6 bases, J shed 0 bases, and the junction held 2 bases outside the gene matches. The germline V gene encodes CDR1 MNHEY and CDR2 SVGAGI. The CDR3 covers 13 residues. Sequenced sample: PBMCs or T cells enriched from blood (not recorded which). The clonotype originates from a man in his 70s who had been exposed to COVID-19. The chain employs TRBV6-5 and TRBJ2-7, with 7 bases aligning to TRBD1. The CDR3 DNA sequence: TGTGCCAGCAGAGACAGGGCCTCCTACGAGCAGTACTTC. Translation gives CASRDRASYEQYF.